The 27 T cell receptor beta chains in this list originate from one sample, sequenced in a study of blood T cell repertoires in COVID-19. Produced via immunoSEQ multiplex PCR; TCRdb's table is partial and in-frame only. Here the sample spans around 250,000 clones, 75% to 90% being singletons. Material: peripheral blood. Receptors originate from a middle-aged woman who had recovered from COVID-19.

This clone was counted a single time. The gene calls are TRBV5-6 and TRBJ2-7; TRBD2 aligns across 9 bases. Germline-derived CDR1 and CDR2 are SGHDT and YYEEEE. Losses at the gene ends were 1 base for V and 6 bases for J; bases not matched to a gene: 5. The CDR3 runs 14 residues. This chain's CDR3 is CASSLPGLAGEQYF. The CDR3 region has the DNA TGTGCCAGCAGCTTGCCGGGACTAGCTGGCGAGCAGTACTTC.

This chain links TRBV2 with TRBJ2-1; 15 nucleotides agree with TRBD2. The V gene's germline CDR1 is SNHLY and CDR2 FYNNEI. The J segment lost 9 bases and the V segment lost 5 bases, leaving 5 bases of the junction unmatched. This CDR3 is 15 amino acids long. The CDR3 region has the DNA TGTGCCAGCAGTATGGGACTAGCGGGAGGCTCTGAGCAGTTCTTC. Protein product: CASSMGLAGGSEQFF. Looking up the rest from reference TRBV2 and TRBJ2-1 gives the full variable domain: EPEVTQTPSHQVTQMGQEVILRCVPISNHLYFYWYRQILGQKVEFLVSFYNNEISEKSEIFDDQFSVERPDGSNFTLKIRSTKLEDSAMYFCASSMGLAGGSEQFFGPGTRLTVL.

This clone has only one observation. This sequence joins TRBV30 and TRBJ1-5, with a weak D call TRBD1 (5 bases). The CDR3 extends over 18 amino acids. The V and J ends lost 2 bases and 1 base respectively, with 21 bases between them. The germline CDR1 and CDR2 sequences are GTSNPN and SVGIG (reference sequence). The CDR3 bases are TGTGCCTGGAGTCCGGGCTTCGGTGGGACTTGGAGCAATCAGCCCCAGCATTTT. Residues: CAWSPGFGGTWSNQPQHF. Full variable domain (rest looked up from reference TRBV30 and TRBJ1-5): SQTIHQWPATLVQPVGSPLSLECTVEGTSNPNLYWYRQAAGRGLQLLFYSVGIGQISSEVPQNLSASRPQDRQFILSSKKLLLSDSGFYLCAWSPGFGGTWSNQPQHFGDGTRLSIL.

The CDR3 nucleotides are TGTGCCAGTAGTATTGGCCCCCAGGGATGGCAGTATTTT. Its translation is CASSIGPQGWQYF. The chain has TRBV19 and TRBJ2-3, with a possible D match to TRBD1 (5 bases). This CDR3 region has 13 residues. Trimming removed 3 bases from V and 11 bases from J, with 15 bases in between. Germline V lookup: CDR1 LNHDA, CDR2 SQIVND (reference sequence).

The gene calls are TRBV12-3 or TRBV12-4 and TRBJ1-5, with a tentative D call TRBD1 (6 bases). The CDR3 covers 13 residues. Trimming took off 6 bases at V and 1 base at J, with 7 bases between the two ends. This CDR3 reads CASRGQSNQPQHF. The CDR3 nucleotides read TGTGCCAGCAGAGGACAGAGCAATCAGCCCCAGCATTTT.

The chain carries TRBV19 and TRBJ1-5; a possible D gene is TRBD1 (5 bases). Trimming removed 1 base at V and 2 bases at J, with 9 bases between. This CDR3 spans 15 amino acids. CDR1 is LNHDA, CDR2 SQIVND, per germline (reference sequence). CDR3 coding DNA: TGTGCCAGTAGTATAGCAGGGTTGGGCAATCAGCCCCAGCATTTT. Its protein is CASSIAGLGNQPQHF.

The CDR3 spells CASSLASGMGTNEKLFF. The CDR3, as DNA: TGTGCCAGCAGCTTGGCCTCGGGGATGGGTACAAATGAAAAACTGTTTTTT. The chain couples TRBV5-4 to TRBJ1-4; D is unresolved. The CDR3 is made up of 17 amino acids. Trimming removed 0 bases at V and 5 bases at J, with 17 bases between. Germline CDR1 reads SGHNT; CDR2 reads YYREEE (reference sequence).

This clone came up a few times. This rearrangement joins TRBV11-1 to TRBJ2-1; the match to TRBD2 covers 10 bases. CDR3 size: 15 residues. Germline lookup yields CDR1 SGHAT and CDR2 FQDESV (reference sequence). With V trimmed by 6 bases and J by 6 bases, 8 bases remained unmatched. The CDR3 loop reads CASRASGSNSNEQFF. Written as DNA, the CDR3 is TGTGCCAGCAGAGCTAGCGGGAGTAATTCCAATGAGCAGTTCTTC.

Worth noting for this clone: The same CDR3 can be traced to other DNA sequences in this sample. The V and J genes are TRBV5-1 and TRBJ2-5, with a possible D match to TRBD2 (5 bases). V lost 2 bases and J lost 3, with 5 bases in between. Germline values: CDR1 SGHRS, CDR2 YFSETQ. CDR3 size: 12 residues. This CDR3 is CASSFGEETQYF. CDR3 bases: TGCGCCAGCAGCTTCGGGGAAGAGACCCAGTACTTC.

The J gene is TRBJ2-3, the V gene TRBV19, with 7 bases lining up with TRBD2. The CDR3 is 14 amino acids. The germline CDR1 and CDR2 sequences are LNHDA and SQIVND (reference sequence). V dropped 3 bases and J dropped 4; count of bases not matched to a gene: 4. The CDR3 DNA is TGTGCCAGTAGTATTCGGGAGGAGTCAGATACGCAGTATTTT. This translates into CASSIREESDTQYF.

V is TRBV11-2 and J is TRBJ2-1; 10 nucleotides line up with TRBD1. Trimming at V came to 4 bases and at J to 5 bases, leaving 5 bases not matched to a gene. CDR3 length: 15 residues. Germline V gene data show CDR1 as SGHAT and CDR2 as FQNNGV. CDR3 region: CASSSTGGNNNEQFF. CDR3 nucleotide sequence: TGTGCCAGCAGCTCGACAGGGGGCAACAACAATGAGCAGTTCTTC.

This chain connects TRBV19 to TRBJ2-7, with D tentatively TRBD1 (5 bases). The CDR3 is 14 residues long. Germline CDR1 and CDR2: LNHDA and SQIVND (reference sequence). With 7 bases removed from V and 0 bases from J, the gap between germline ends came to 13 bases. CDR3 DNA sequence: TGTGCCAGTATTAGACAGCGTGACTCCTACGAGCAGTACTTC. It codes for CASIRQRDSYEQYF.

V usage is TRBV5-1 and J usage is TRBJ1-5; perhaps TRBD1 as D (6 bases). The CDR3 runs 15 residues. V lost 0 bases, J lost 1 base, and 8 bases lay in between. Germline-derived CDR1 and CDR2 are SGHRS and YFSETQ. The CDR3 DNA reads as TGCGCCAGCAGCTTGGTGGGGGCAAGCAATCAGCCCCAGCATTTT. It codes for CASSLVGASNQPQHF.

The chain couples TRBV11-2 to TRBJ1-5; D is unclear. Germline CDR1 SGHAT, CDR2 FQNNGV. V lost 1 base and J lost 0, with 7 bases in between. The CDR3 extends over 15 amino acids. CDR3: CASSLGSVSNQPQHF. CDR3 bases: TGTGCCAGCAGCTTAGGGTCGGTTAGCAATCAGCCCCAGCATTTT.

The J gene is TRBJ2-7, the V gene TRBV21-1; the listed D gene, TRBD2, was not tested against the DNA. TRBV21-1 is described as a pseudogene. The CDR3 runs to 14 residues. For the CDR3, the DNA is TGTGCCAGCAGCGCGCGAGGACTAGTGTACGAGCAGTACTTC. It translates to CASSARGLVYEQYF.

The chain joins TRBV2 to TRBJ1-5, with a tentative D call TRBD1 (6 bases). V shed 6 bases and J shed 4 bases, with 10 bases lying between them. Per the germline V gene, CDR1 is SNHLY and CDR2 is FYNNEI. CDR3 length equals 13 residues. In nucleotides, the CDR3 is TGTGCCAGCAGAGACAGGCCAAATCAGCCCCAGCATTTT. This codes for CASRDRPNQPQHF.

The rearrangement joins TRBV18 to TRBJ1-1; 7 bases match TRBD1. This CDR3 region has 16 residues. Germline-derived CDR1 and CDR2 are KGHSH and LQKENI. The ends lost 6 bases at V and 0 bases at J; junction bases unmatched: 10. The CDR3 loop reads CASSPIGTGVNTEAFF. The CDR3 DNA follows: TGTGCCAGCTCGCCTATAGGTACAGGGGTGAACACTGAAGCTTTCTTT.

The V gene is TRBV21-1, the J gene TRBJ1-1; TRBD1, the D gene given by the table, was not confirmed from the DNA. TRBV21-1 is shown as a pseudogene. The CDR3 covers 19 residues. The CDR3 DNA is TGTGCCAGCAGCAATAAAGGGACAGGGGGCGGGAGGGTAAACACTGAAGCTTTCTTT. It translates to CASSNKGTGGGRVNTEAFF.

The V call is TRBV7-2, the J call TRBJ2-1, with D possibly TRBD2 on 6 matching bases. Per the germline V gene, CDR1 is SGHTA and CDR2 is FQGNSA. V lost 1 base to trimming and J lost 12 bases, with 25 bases between them. The CDR3 extends over 17 amino acids. In nucleotides, the CDR3 is TGTGCCAGCAGCTTAGAGGGGTCCACTAGCCCCCCCCCGGCGCAGTTCTTC. Translated: CASSLEGSTSPPPAQFF.

This chain joins TRBV21-1 and TRBJ1-3. TRBV21-1 is assigned pseudogene status. CDR3 length equals 19 residues. CDR3 sequence: CASSKVTRTRPVPGNTIYF. CDR3 nucleotides: TGTGCCAGCAGCAAAGTTACTAGGACCCGGCCGGTTCCTGGAAACACCATATATTTT.

The gene calls are TRBV5-1 and TRBJ2-1, with 9 bases matching TRBD2. V shed 3 bases and J 8 bases; nucleotides not matched to a gene: 15. CDR1 and CDR2 from the germline V gene are SGHRS and YFSETQ. CDR3 length: 17 amino acids. CDR3: CASSWRGLAGRSDEQFF. CDR3 coding DNA: TGCGCCAGCAGCTGGCGGGGGCTAGCGGGACGGTCGGATGAGCAGTTCTTC.

The V gene is TRBV14, the J gene TRBJ2-7, with D perhaps TRBD1 (5 bases). This CDR3 comprises 13 residues. Trimming removed 4 bases at V and 3 bases at J, with 10 bases between. Germline V gives CDR1 SGHDN, CDR2 FVKESK. The CDR3 DNA reads as TGTGCCAGCAGCCCGGACAACTACTACGAGCAGTACTTC. Translated, it gives CASSPDNYYEQYF.

The rearrangement links TRBV7-9 to TRBJ2-2; TRBD1 is a possible D gene (5 bases). Trimming took 6 bases from V and 4 from J, leaving 18 bases between them. The germline CDR1 and CDR2 sequences are SEHNR and FQNEAQ (reference sequence). CDR3 length: 16 residues. CDR3 nucleotide sequence: TGTGCCAGCAGGTCCGCCGGGCAGGGCGGCACCGGGGAGCTGTTTTTT. Translation: CASRSAGQGGTGELFF.

The chain has TRBV5-1 and TRBJ1-1; possible D gene TRBD1, 5 bases. The CDR3 spans 12 residues. Germline loops: CDR1 SGHRS, CDR2 YFSETQ. V lost 5 bases and J 6 bases, leaving 11 bases between the germline ends. Written as DNA, the CDR3 is TGCGCCAGCAGGGCAGGGCTGGCTGAAGCTTTCTTT. It is translated as CASRAGLAEAFF.

This clone was detected only a few times. The chain carries TRBV10-3 and TRBJ1-1, with 9 bases lining up with TRBD1. Germline loops: CDR1 ENHRY, CDR2 SYGVKD. CDR3 length equals 16 residues. V was clipped by 2 bases and J by 1 base; unmatched bases: 5. CDR3 residues: CAISETGQGTNTEAFF. The CDR3 DNA is TGTGCCATCAGTGAGACGGGACAGGGAACGAACACTGAAGCTTTCTTT.

The chain links TRBV7-9 to TRBJ2-7; D perhaps matches TRBD1 (6 bases). The CDR3 is 14 residues long. The V end lost 1 base, the J end lost 2 bases, and 9 bases lay between the germline ends. Germline CDR1 reads SEHNR; CDR2 reads FQNEAQ (reference sequence). CDR3 sequence reads: CASSLVHRAYEQYF. For the CDR3, the DNA is TGTGCCAGCAGCTTAGTCCACAGGGCCTACGAGCAGTACTTC.

The chain joins TRBV16 to TRBJ2-2, with D maybe TRBD1 (6 bases). The germline CDR1 and CDR2 sequences are KGHSY and FQNENV. The CDR3 is 16 amino acids. V was shortened by 2 bases and J by 5 bases, with 15 bases between the two germline ends. The CDR3 is CASSQGRQGMTGELFF. The CDR3 DNA reads TGTGCCAGCAGCCAAGGTCGTCAGGGGATGACCGGGGAGCTGTTTTTT.